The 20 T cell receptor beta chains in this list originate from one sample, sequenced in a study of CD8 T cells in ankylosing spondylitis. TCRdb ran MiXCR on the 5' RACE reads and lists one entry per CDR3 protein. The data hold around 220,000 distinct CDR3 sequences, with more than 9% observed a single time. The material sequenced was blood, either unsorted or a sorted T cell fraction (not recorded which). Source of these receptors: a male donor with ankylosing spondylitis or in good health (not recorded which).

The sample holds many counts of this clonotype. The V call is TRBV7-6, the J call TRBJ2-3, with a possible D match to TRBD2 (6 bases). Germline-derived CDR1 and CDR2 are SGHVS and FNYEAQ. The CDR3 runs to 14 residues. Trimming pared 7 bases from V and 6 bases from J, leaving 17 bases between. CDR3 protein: CASTLLEGMDTQYF. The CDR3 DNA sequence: TGTGCCAGCACCCTATTGGAGGGGATGGATACGCAGTATTTT.

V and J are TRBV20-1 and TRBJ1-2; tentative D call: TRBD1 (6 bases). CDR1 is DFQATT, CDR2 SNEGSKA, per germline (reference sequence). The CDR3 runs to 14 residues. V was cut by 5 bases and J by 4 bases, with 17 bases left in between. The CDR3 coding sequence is TGCAGTGCTCATTCACAGGGATCGAGCTATGGCTACACCTTC. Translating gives CSAHSQGSSYGYTF.

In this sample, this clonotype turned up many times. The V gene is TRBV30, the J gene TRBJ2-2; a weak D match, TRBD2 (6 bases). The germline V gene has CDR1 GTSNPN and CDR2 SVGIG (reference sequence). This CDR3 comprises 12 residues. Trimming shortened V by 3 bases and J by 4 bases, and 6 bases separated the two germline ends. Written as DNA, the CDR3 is TGTGCCTGGAGGCGGGGCACCGGGGAGCTGTTTTTT. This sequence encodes CAWRRGTGELFF.

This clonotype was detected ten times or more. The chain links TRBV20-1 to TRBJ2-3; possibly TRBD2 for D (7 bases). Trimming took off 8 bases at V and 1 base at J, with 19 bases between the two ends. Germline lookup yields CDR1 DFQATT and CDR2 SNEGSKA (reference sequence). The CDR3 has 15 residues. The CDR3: CSLQDGRGGTDTQYF. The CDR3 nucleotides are TGCAGTCTTCAAGATGGGAGGGGGGGCACAGATACGCAGTATTTT.

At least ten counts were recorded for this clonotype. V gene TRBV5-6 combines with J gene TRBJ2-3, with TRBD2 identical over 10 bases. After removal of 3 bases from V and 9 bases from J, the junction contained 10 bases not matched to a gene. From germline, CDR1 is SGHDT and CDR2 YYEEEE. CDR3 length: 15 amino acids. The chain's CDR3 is CASSSISGGTNTQYF. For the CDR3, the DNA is TGTGCCAGCAGCTCCATTAGCGGGGGGACGAACACGCAGTATTTT. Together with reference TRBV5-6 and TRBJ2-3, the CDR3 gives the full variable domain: DAGVTQSPTHLIKTRGQQVTLRCSPKSGHDTVSWYQQALGQGPQFIFQYYEEEERQRGNFPDRFSGHQFPNYSSELNVNALLLGDSALYLCASSSISGGTNTQYFGPGTRLTVL.

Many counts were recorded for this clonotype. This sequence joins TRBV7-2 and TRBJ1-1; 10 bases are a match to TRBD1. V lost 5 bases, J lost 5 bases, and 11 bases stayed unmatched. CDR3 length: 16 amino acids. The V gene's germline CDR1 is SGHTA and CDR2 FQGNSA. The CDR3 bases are TGTGCCAGCAGCCCGGGACAGGGGAAGGTTGGGACTGAAGCTTTCTTT. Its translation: CASSPGQGKVGTEAFF.

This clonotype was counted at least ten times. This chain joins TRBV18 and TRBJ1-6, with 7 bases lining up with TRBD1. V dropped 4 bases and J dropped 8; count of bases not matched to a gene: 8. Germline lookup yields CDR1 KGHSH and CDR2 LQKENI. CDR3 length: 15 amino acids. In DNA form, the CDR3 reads TGTGCCAGCTCACAGGTCCGAGGGGGCGATTCACCCCTCCACTTT. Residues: CASSQVRGGDSPLHF.

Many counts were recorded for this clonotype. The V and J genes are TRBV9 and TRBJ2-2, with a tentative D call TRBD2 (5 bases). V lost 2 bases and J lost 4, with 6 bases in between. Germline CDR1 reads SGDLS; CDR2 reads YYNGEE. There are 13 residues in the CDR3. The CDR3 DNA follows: TGTGCCAGCAGCGTTCGGGGCACCGGGGAGCTGTTTTTT. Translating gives CASSVRGTGELFF.

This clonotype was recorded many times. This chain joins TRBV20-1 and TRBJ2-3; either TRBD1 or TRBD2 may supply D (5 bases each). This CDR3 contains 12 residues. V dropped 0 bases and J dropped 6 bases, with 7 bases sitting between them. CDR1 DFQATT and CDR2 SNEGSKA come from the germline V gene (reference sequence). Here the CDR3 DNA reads TGCAGTGCTAGAGAACGGGGCGATACGCAGTATTTT. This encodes CSARERGDTQYF.

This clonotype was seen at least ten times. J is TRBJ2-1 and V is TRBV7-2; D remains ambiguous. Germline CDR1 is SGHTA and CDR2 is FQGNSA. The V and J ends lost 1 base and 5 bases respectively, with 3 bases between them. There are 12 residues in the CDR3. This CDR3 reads CASSLDHNEQFF. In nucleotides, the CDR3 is TGTGCCAGCAGCTTAGATCACAATGAGCAGTTCTTC.

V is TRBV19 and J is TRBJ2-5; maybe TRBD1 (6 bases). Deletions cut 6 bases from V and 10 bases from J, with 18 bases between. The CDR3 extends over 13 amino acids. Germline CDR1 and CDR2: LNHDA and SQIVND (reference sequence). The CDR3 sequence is CASSSGPQGNQYF. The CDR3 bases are TGTGCCAGTAGCTCGGGACCGCAGGGGAACCAGTACTTC.

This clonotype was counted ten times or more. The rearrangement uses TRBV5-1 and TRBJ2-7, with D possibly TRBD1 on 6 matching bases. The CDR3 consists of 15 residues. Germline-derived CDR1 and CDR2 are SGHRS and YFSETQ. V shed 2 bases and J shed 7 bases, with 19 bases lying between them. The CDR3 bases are TGCGCCAGCAGCTTACCGGGACAAGGGTCCGGAGAGCAGTACTTC. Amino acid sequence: CASSLPGQGSGEQYF.

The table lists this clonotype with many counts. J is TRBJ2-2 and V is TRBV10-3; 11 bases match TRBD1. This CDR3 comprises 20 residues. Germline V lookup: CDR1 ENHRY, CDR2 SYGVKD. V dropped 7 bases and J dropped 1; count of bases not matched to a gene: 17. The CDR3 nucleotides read TGTGCCATCAAGAAAACCGGGACAGGGGGTTTCGGGGGGAACACCGGGGAGCTGTTTTTT. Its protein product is CAIKKTGTGGFGGNTGELFF.

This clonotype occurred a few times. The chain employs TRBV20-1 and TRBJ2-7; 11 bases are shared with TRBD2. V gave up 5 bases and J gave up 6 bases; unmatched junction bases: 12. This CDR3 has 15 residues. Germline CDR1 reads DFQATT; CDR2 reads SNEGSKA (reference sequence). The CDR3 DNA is TGCAGTGCTCCCCCGGGACTAGCGGCCCCATCCGAGCAGTACTTC. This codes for CSAPPGLAAPSEQYF.

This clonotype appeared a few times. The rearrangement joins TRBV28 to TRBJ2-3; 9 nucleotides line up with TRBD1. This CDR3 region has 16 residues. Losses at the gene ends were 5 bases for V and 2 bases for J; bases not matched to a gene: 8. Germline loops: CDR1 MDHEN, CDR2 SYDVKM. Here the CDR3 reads CASSPSGTGYTDTQYF. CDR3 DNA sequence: TGTGCCAGCAGTCCATCCGGGACAGGGTACACAGATACGCAGTATTTT. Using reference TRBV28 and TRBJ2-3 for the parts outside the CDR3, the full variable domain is DVKVTQSSRYLVKRTGEKVFLECVQDMDHENMFWYRQDPGLGLRLIYFSYDVKMKEKGDIPEGYSVSREKKERFSLILESASTNQTSMYLCASSPSGTGYTDTQYFGPGTRLTVL.

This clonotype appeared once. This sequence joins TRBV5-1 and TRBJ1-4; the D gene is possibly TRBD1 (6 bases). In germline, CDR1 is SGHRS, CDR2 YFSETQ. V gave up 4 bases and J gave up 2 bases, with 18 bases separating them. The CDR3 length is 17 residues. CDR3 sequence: CASSQGGGTRTNEKLFF. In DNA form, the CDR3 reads TGCGCCAGCAGCCAAGGTGGGGGCACAAGGACTAATGAAAAACTGTTTTTT.

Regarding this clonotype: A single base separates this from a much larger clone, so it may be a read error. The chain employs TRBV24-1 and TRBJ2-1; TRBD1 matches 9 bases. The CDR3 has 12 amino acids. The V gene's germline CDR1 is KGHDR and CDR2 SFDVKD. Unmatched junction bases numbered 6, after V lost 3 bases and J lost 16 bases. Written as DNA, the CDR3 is TGTGCCACCAGTGATCATACAGGGGGCATATTCTTC. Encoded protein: CATSDHTGGIFF.

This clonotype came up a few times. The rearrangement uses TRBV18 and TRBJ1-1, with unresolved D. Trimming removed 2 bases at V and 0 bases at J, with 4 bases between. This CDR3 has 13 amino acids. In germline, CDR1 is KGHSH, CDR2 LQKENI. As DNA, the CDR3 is TGTGCCAGCTCACCAGCACTGAACACTGAAGCTTTCTTT. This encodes CASSPALNTEAFF.

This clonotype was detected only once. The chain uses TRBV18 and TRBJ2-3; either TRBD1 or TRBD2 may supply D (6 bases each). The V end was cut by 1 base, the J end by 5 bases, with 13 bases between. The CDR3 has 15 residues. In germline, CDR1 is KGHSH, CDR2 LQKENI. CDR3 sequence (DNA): TGTGCCAGCTCACCACGGGGGGACACAGGAGATACGCAGTATTTT. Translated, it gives CASSPRGDTGDTQYF. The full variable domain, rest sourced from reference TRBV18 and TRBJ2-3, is NAGVMQNPRHLVRRRGQEARLRCSPMKGHSHVYWYRQLPEEGLKFMVYLQKENIIDESGMPKERFSAEFPKEGPSILRIQQVVRGDSAAYFCASSPRGDTGDTQYFGPGTRLTVL.

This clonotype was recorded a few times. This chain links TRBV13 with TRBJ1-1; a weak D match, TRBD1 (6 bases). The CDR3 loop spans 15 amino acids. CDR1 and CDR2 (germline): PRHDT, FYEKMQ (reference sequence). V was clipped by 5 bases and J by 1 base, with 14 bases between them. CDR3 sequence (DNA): TGTGCCAGCAGCCGACCTAGGGGGGCGAACACTGAAGCTTTCTTT. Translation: CASSRPRGANTEAFF.